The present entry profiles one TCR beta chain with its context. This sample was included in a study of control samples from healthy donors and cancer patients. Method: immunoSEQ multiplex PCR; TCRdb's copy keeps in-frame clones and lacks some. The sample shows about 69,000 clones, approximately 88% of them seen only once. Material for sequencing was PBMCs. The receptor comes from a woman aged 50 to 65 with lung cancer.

This CDR3 is CASSSLTGGVRNEQFF. Here the CDR3 DNA reads TGTGCCAGCAGCTCCTTGACAGGGGGAGTTAGGAATGAGCAGTTCTTC. The chain carries TRBV7-9 and TRBJ2-1; 9 bases map to TRBD1. CDR3 length equals 16 residues. J lost 7 bases, V lost 4 bases, and 11 bases had no gene match. Per the germline V gene, CDR1 is SEHNR and CDR2 is FQNEAQ (reference sequence).